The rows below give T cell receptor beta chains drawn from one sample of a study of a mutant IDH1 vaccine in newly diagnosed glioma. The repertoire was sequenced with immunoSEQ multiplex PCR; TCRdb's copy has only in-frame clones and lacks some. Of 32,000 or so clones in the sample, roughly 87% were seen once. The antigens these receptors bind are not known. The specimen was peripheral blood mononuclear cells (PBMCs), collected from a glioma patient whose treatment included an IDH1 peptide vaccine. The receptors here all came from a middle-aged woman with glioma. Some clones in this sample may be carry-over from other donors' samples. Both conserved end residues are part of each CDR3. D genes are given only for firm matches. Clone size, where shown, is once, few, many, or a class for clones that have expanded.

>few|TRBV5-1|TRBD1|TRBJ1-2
CASRTGGFHGYTF
TGCGCCAGTCGGACAGGGGGCTTTCATGGCTACACCTTC
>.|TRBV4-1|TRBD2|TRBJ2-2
CASSPTGTINTGELFF
TGCGCCAGCAGCCCCACCGGGACTATAAACACCGGGGAGCTGTTTTTT
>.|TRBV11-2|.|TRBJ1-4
CASSFQGLDEKLFF
TGTGCCAGCAGCTTTCAGGGTTTAGATGAAAAACTGTTTTTT
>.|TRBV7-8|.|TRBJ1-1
CASSSGAANTEAFF
TGTGCCAGCAGCTCAGGGGCAGCGAACACTGAAGCTTTCTTT
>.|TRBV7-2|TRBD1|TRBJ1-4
CASSLDRGRVNEKLFF
TGTGCCAGCAGCTTAGACAGGGGGCGCGTGAATGAAAAACTGTTTTTT
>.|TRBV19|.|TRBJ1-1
CASSNNRQGTGTEAFF
TGTGCCAGTAGTAATAACCGTCAGGGGACGGGCACTGAAGCTTTCTTT
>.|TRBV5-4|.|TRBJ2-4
CASSTDGTKNIQYF
TGTGCCAGCAGCACGGACGGTACCAAAAACATTCAGTACTTC
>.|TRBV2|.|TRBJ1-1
CATARRMNTEAFF
TGTGCCACAGCTCGTCGGATGAACACTGAAGCTTTCTTT
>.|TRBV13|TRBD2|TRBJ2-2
CASSALGTSGTNTGELFF
TGTGCCAGCAGCGCCCTCGGGACTAGCGGGACGAACACCGGGGAGCTGTTTTTT
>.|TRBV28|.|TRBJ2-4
CASSSRNIQYF
TGTGCCAGCAGTTCGAGAAACATTCAGTACTTC
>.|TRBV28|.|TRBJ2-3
CASSPPRGDTQYF
TGTGCCAGCAGCCCCCCACGGGGAGATACGCAGTATTTT
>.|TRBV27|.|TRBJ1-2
CASREGWHYTF
TGTGCCAGTAGGGAAGGGTGGCACTACACCTTC
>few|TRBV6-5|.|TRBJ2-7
CASRPDRGRGYEQYF
TGTGCCAGCAGACCCGACCGCGGTCGGGGATACGAGCAGTACTTC
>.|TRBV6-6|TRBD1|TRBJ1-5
CASSPGTGGPQPQHF
TGTGCCAGCAGCCCTGGGACAGGGGGCCCTCAGCCCCAGCATTTT
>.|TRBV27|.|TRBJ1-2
CASKKGGGGYTF
TGTGCCAGCAAAAAGGGGGGGGGTGGCTACACCTTC
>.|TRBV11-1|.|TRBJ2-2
CASLRLNTGELFF
TGTGCCAGCTTACGACTTAACACCGGGGAGCTGTTTTTT
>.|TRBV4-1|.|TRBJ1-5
CASSQVGMRVSNQPQHF
TGCGCCAGCAGCCAAGTTGGTATGCGGGTGAGCAATCAGCCCCAGCATTTT
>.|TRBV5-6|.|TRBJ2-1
CASSLAIGGEQFF
TGTGCCAGCAGCTTGGCTATAGGGGGTGAGCAGTTCTTC
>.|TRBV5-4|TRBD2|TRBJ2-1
CASRRGGRDVYNEQFF
TGTGCCAGCAGACGGGGGGGGCGGGACGTCTACAATGAGCAGTTCTTC
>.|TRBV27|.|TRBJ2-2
CASSLRGTGELFF
TGTGCCAGCAGTTTGAGGGGCACCGGGGAGCTGTTTTTT
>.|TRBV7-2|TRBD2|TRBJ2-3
CASSLDGGGALTDTQYF
TGTGCCAGCAGCTTAGATGGCGGGGGGGCTTTAACAGATACGCAGTATTTT
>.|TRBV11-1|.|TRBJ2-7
CASSSLIKDEQYF
TGTGCCAGCAGCTCCCTCATCAAAGACGAGCAGTACTTC